One T cell receptor (beta chain) is described in this entry. This clone's antigen is unknown. Base-call qualities are not available, and no considerably larger clone is one nucleotide away. The sample originates from a study of blood T cell repertoires in COVID-19 (dated by TCRdb to about 2020). Regarding the complete study: Collaborator samples came from the United States, Italy and Spain and covered acute and convalescent phases of COVID-19. Subjects who had been exposed to COVID-19, were actively infected with it, or had recovered from it provided the deeply sampled blood TCRbeta repertoires that made up the dataset. Where available, HLA class I and class II types were taken from metadata supplied by the sample provider and were not determined by assay-based typing. Nearly every sample came with metadata listing a de-identified subject ID, COVID-19 status, age in years and sex. The prospective study material was composed of cDNA or gDNA derived from T cells, B-cell-depleted T cells, or PBMCs. The repertoires were made available in a free public database intended to serve as a resource for research on the immune response to SARS-CoV-2. The samples were drawn from the first 160 participants of the ongoing ImmuneRACE study and from 1,200 or so subjects provided by 6 global collaborators. Study-wide conclusions, independent of this receptor: How much clinical and demographic metadata was included differed by source and by participant, and the metadata was provided uncurated.

Whole blood was collected in K2EDTA tubes by collaborating institutions according to the institutions' own protocols. For TCRbeta analysis, collaborators shipped samples as frozen whole blood, isolated PBMCs, or DNA extracted from either of those sample types. The CDR3 contains 14 residues, cysteine and phenylalanine counted. Left in the record is the CDR3 DNA by itself, 42 bases read in frame from the first base. V and J are truncated by 6 bases and 5 bases respectively, leaving an intervening sequence of 14 bases. The germline V gene provides CDR1 SGHAT and CDR2 FQNNGV. The immunoSEQ Assay, a bias-controlled multiplex PCR, was used to amplify TCRbeta CDR3 regions from genomic DNA. In the authors' own workflow: Within the assay, amplification of reference gene primers was used to estimate how many nucleated cells each sample contained. To quantify the absolute abundance of each unique TCRbeta CDR3 rearrangement, sequence reads were collapsed and filtered. For each sample, productive Simpson clonality was calculated as the square root of Simpson's diversity index across productive rearrangements. TCRdb retrieved this table from immuneACCESS and kept in-frame rearrangements only. Not all clones are present; in checked studies, unresolved V genes account for under half, and no reason is known for the remainder. V and J calls and clone size are those listed in that table; D and trimming were worked out from the DNA. The sample contains over 200,000 clones, roughly 80% of them found a single time. Of the sample, roughly 5% falls within the top ten clones.

The receptor's source is a human donor in a cohort sampled during active COVID-19. The sequence is built from TRBV11-2 and TRBJ2-4, with the D gene not clear enough to name. Material: peripheral blood. The nucleotides read TGTGCCAGCAGAAAATCATCCCGGGAAAACATTCAGTACTTC. Translated, this is CASRKSSRENIQYF.